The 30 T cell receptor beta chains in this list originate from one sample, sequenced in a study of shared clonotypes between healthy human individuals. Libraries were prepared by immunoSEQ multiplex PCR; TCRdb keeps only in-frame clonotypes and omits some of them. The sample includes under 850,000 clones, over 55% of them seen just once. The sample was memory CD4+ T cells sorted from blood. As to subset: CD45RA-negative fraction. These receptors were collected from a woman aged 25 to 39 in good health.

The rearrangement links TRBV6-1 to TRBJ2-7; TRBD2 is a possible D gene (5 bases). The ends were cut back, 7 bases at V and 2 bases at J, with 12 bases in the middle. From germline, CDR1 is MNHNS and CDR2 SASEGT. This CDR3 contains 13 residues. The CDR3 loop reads CASIGSEAYEQYF. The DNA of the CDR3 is TGTGCCAGCATCGGTAGCGAAGCCTACGAGCAGTACTTC.

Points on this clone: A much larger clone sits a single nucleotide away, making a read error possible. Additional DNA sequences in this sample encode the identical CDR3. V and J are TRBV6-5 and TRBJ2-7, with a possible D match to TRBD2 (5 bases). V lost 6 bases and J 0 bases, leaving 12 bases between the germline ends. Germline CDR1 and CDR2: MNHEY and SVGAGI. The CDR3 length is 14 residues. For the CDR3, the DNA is TGTGCCAGCAGACGGGATTTCAGCTCCTACGAGCAGTACTTC. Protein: CASRRDFSSYEQYF.

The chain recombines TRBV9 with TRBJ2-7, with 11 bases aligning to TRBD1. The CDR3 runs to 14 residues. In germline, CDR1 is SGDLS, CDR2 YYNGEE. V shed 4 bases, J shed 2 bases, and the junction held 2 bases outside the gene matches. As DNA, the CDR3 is TGTGCCAGCAGCAAGGGACAGGGGGCCTACGAGCAGTACTTC. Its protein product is CASSKGQGAYEQYF.

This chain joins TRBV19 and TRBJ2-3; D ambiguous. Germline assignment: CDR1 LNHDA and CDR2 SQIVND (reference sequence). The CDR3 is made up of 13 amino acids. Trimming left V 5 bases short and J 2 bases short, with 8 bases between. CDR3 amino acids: CASSFGFTDTQYF. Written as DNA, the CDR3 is TGTGCCAGTAGTTTCGGGTTCACAGATACGCAGTATTTT.

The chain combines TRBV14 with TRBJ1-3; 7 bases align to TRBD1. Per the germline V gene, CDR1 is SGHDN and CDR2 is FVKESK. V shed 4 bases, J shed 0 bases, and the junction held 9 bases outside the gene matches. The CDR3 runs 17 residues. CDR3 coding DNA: TGTGCCAGCAGCCCCTGGGACAGAGGATACTCTGGAAACACCATATATTTT. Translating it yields CASSPWDRGYSGNTIYF. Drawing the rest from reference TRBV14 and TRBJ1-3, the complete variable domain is EAGVTQFPSHSVIEKGQTVTLRCDPISGHDNLYWYRRVMGKEIKFLLHFVKESKQDESGMPNNRFLAERTGGTYSTLKVQPAELEDSGVYFCASSPWDRGYSGNTIYFGEGSWLTVV.

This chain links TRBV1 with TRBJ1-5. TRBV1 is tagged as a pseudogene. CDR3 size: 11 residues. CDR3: CTSSRGQPQHF. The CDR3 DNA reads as TGCACCAGCAGCCGGGGACAGCCCCAGCATTTT.

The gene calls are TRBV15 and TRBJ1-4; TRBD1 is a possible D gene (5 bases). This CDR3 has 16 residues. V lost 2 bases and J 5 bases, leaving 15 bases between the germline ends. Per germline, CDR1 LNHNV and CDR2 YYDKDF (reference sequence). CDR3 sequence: CATSRNPTELNEKLFF. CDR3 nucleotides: TGTGCCACCAGCAGAAACCCGACAGAGCTCAATGAAAAACTGTTTTTT. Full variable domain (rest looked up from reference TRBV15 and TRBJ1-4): DAMVIQNPRYQVTQFGKPVTLSCSQTLNHNVMYWYQQKSSQAPKLLFHYYDKDFNNEADTPDNFQSRRPNTSFCFLDIRSPGLGDTAMYLCATSRNPTELNEKLFFGSGTQLSVL.

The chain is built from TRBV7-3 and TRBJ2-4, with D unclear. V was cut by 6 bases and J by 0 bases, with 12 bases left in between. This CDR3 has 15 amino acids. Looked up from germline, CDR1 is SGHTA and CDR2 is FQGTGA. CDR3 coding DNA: TGTGCCAGCAGTCCAGAACTCTTAGCCAAAAACATTCAGTACTTC. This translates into CASSPELLAKNIQYF.

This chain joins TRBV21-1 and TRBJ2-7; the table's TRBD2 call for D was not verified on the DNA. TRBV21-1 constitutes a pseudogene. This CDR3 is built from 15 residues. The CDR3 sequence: CASSNGPGGSYEQYF. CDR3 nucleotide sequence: TGTGCCAGCAGCAACGGGCCAGGAGGCTCCTACGAGCAGTACTTC.

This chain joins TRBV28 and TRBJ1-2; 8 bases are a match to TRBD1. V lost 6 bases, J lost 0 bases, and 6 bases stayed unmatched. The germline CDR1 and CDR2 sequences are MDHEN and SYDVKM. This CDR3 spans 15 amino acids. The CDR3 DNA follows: TGTGCCAGCAGACGGACAGGGCGGGCTAACTATGGCTACACCTTC. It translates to CASRRTGRANYGYTF.

The CDR3, as DNA: TGTGCCAGCAGGACCCTAAGGGCCTACGAGCAGTACTTC. This codes for CASRTLRAYEQYF. V is TRBV2 and J is TRBJ2-7; D unresolved. The CDR3 loop spans 13 amino acids. Trimming shortened V by 6 bases and J by 2 bases, and 11 bases separated the two germline ends. The germline V gene has CDR1 SNHLY and CDR2 FYNNEI.

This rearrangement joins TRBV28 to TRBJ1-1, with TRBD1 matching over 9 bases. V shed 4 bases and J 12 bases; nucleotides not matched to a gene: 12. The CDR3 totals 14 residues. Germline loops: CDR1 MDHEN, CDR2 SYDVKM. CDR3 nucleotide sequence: TGTGCCAGCAGTTCGTTAGGCCAACAGGGGGCAACTTTCTTT. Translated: CASSSLGQQGATFF.

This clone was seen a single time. The CDR3 region has the DNA TGTGCCAGCAGCCCCGGGGTAGGGAACTATGGCTACACCTTC. This translates into CASSPGVGNYGYTF. V gene TRBV7-2 combines with J gene TRBJ1-2; D gene unclear. Germline CDR1 SGHTA, CDR2 FQGNSA. The CDR3 consists of 14 residues. V was trimmed by 5 bases and J by 2 bases, leaving 12 bases between them.

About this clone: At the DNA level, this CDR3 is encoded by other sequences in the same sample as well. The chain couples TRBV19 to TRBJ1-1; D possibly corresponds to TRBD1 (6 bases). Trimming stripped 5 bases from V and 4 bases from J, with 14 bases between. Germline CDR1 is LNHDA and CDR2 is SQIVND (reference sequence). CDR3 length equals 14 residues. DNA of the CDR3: TGTGCCAGTAGTCCTCCGGGAGGGGGCACTGAAGCTTTCTTT. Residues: CASSPPGGGTEAFF.

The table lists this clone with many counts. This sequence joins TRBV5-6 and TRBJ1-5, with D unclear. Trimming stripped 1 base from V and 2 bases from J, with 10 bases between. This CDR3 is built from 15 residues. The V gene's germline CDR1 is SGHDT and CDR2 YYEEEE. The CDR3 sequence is CASSLSSGGNQPQHF. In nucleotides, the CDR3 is TGTGCCAGCAGCTTGAGTTCTGGGGGCAATCAGCCCCAGCATTTT.

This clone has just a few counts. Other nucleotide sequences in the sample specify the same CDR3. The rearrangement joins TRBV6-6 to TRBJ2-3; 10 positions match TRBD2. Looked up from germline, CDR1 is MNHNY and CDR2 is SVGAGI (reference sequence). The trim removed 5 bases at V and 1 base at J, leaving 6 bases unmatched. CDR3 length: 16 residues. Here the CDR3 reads CASSPASGRGTDTQYF. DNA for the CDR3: TGTGCCAGCAGTCCGGCGAGCGGGAGGGGCACAGATACGCAGTATTTT.

CDR3 nucleotide sequence: TGTGCCAGCAGTCCGGGGACAGGGGGCACCGGGGAGCTGTTTTTT. Its protein product is CASSPGTGGTGELFF. This sequence joins TRBV14 and TRBJ2-2; 11 nucleotides agree with TRBD1. Trimming cost V 6 bases and J 4 bases; bases outside gene matches: 4. Germline CDR1 and CDR2: SGHDN and FVKESK. There are 15 residues in the CDR3.

The chain's CDR3 is CASSTDRLDTEAFF. The CDR3 nucleotides are TGCGCCAGCAGCACGGACAGGTTAGACACTGAAGCTTTCTTT. The rearrangement links TRBV5-1 to TRBJ1-1, with TRBD1 matching over 7 bases. Germline trimming cut 4 bases from V and 3 bases from J; bases unmatched to any gene: 6. This CDR3 has 14 amino acids. Germline CDR1 SGHRS, CDR2 YFSETQ.

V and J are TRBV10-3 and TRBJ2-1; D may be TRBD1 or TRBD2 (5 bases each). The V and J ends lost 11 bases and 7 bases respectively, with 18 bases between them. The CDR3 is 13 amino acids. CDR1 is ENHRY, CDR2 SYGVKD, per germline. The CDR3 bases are TGTGCCGCTTCCCGGGACGATAGAAATGAGCAGTTCTTC. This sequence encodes CAASRDDRNEQFF.

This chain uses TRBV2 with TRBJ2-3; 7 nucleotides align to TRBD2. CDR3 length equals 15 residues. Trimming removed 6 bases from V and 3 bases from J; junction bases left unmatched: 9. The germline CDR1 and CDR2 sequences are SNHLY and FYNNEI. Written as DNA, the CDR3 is TGTGCCAGCAGGTTGTTAGCGGGCCTTACAGATACGCAGTATTTT. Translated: CASRLLAGLTDTQYF.

CDR3 in DNA: TGTGCCAGCAGCTTCGCGGGAGCATCGGGGGAGCTGTTTTTT. Protein: CASSFAGASGELFF. The chain carries TRBV7-9 and TRBJ2-2, with 7 bases that match TRBD2. The junction had 6 bases not matched to a gene; V was cut back by 3 bases and J by 8 bases. Germline loops: CDR1 SEHNR, CDR2 FQNEAQ (reference sequence). There are 14 residues in the CDR3.

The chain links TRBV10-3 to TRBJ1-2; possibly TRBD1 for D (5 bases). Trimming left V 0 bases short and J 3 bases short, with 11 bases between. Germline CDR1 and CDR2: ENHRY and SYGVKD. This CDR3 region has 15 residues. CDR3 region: CAISESEGRDYGYTF. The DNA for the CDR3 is TGTGCCATCAGTGAGTCGGAGGGACGGGACTATGGCTACACCTTC.

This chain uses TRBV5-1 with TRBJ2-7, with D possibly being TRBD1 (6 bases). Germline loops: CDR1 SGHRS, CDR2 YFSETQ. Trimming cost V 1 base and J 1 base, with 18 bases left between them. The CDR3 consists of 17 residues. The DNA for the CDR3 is TGCGCCAGCAGCTTGTCGTTTGGGGGCGGAGGATCCTACGAGCAGTACTTC. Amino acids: CASSLSFGGGGSYEQYF.

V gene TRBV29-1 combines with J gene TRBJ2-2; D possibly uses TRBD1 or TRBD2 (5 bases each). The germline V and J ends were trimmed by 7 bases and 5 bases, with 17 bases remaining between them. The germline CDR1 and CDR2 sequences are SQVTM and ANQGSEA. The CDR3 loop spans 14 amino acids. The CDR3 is CSADRGPGTGELFF. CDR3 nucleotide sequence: TGCAGCGCCGACCGGGGCCCGGGAACCGGGGAGCTGTTTTTT.

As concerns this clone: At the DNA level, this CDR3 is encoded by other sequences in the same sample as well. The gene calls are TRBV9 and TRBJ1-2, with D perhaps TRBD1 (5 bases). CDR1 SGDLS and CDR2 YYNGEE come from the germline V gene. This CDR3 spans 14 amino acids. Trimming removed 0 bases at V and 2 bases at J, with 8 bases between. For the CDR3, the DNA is TGTGCCAGCAGCGTAGTCGCAGGGAACTATGGCTACACCTTC. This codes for CASSVVAGNYGYTF.

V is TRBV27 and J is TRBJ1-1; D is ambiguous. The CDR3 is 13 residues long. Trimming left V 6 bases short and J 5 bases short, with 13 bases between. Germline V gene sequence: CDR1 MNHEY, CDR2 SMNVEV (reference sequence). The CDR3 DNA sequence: TGTGCCAGCAGGAGGGAGGGAGGGACTGAAGCTTTCTTT. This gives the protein CASRREGGTEAFF.

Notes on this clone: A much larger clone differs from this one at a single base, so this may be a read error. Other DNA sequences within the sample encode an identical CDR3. The CDR3: CASSLTGNTEAFF. CDR3 DNA: TGTGCCAGCAGCTTGACAGGGAATACTGAAGCTTTCTTT. This chain uses TRBV11-2 with TRBJ1-1, with 7 bases that match TRBD1. The CDR3 sequence is 13 residues long. Trimming took 3 bases from V and 5 from J; bases not matched to a gene: 3. From germline, CDR1 is SGHAT and CDR2 FQNNGV.

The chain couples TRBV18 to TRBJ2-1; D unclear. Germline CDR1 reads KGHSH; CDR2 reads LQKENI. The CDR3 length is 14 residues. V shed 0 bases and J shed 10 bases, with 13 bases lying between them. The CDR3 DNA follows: TGTGCCAGCTCACCACCGTCCAAATCGGAAGAGCAGTTCTTC. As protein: CASSPPSKSEEQFF.

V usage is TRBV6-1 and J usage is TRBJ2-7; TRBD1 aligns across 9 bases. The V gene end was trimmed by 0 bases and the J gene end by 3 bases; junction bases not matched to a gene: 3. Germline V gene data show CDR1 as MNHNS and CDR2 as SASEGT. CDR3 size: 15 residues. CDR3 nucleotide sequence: TGTGCCAGCAGTGAAGCGGGACAGGGCCTCTACGAGCAGTACTTC. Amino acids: CASSEAGQGLYEQYF.

CDR3 DNA sequence: TGCGCCAGCATTGGGAGGGGGGGCAGAACAACCGGGGAGCTGTTTTTT. As protein: CASIGRGGRTTGELFF. V is TRBV10-2 and J is TRBJ2-2; a weak D match, TRBD2 (7 bases). The V gene lost 7 bases and the J gene lost 5 bases, with 20 bases spanning the gap. The CDR3 runs to 16 residues. CDR1 is WSHSY and CDR2 is SAAADI in the germline V gene.